Listed here are 22 T cell receptor beta chains from one sample, sequenced in a study of metastatic and nonmetastatic thyroid tumors. MiXCR reprocessed the PCR reads for TCRdb. The sample has about 92,000 clones, about 15% seen once. No treatment of any kind had been given to any patient before thyroid surgery. Material: blood. Every receptor here comes from a female donor with papillary thyroid cancer or a benign thyroid nodule (not recorded which). Some clones in this sample may be carry-over from other donors' samples.

This clone appeared many times. At one end the junction does not follow the germline gene, possibly because of a read error. The rearrangement uses TRBV5-8 and TRBJ2-7; possible D gene TRBD2, 7 bases. CDR3 size: 16 residues. Germline values: CDR1 SGHTS, CDR2 YDEGEE. This CDR3 is CASSLGEGEGSHEQYF. CDR3 in DNA: TGTGCCAGCAGCCTGGGAGAGGGGGAGGGCTCCCACGAGCAGTACTTC.

The table lists this clone with many counts. The V gene is TRBV12-3 or TRBV12-4, the J gene TRBJ2-2, with TRBD1 matching over 7 bases. The CDR3 spans 15 residues. Trimming took 5 bases from V and 7 from J; bases not matched to a gene: 10. Here the CDR3 reads CASSPPNRGGGELFF. For the CDR3, the DNA is TGTGCCAGCAGTCCCCCCAACAGGGGTGGCGGGGAGCTGTTTTTT.

This clone was seen many times. CDR3 nucleotide sequence: TGTGCCAGCAGTTCAGGACAGGCTTCCCCCCAAGAGCAGTACTTC. Translation: CASSSGQASPQEQYF. The chain joins TRBV6-1 to TRBJ2-7, with 7 bases fitting TRBD1. This CDR3 region has 15 residues. Germline V gives CDR1 MNHNS, CDR2 SASEGT. J lost 7 bases, V lost 5 bases, and 14 bases had no gene match.

This clone appeared many times. This rearrangement joins TRBV14 to TRBJ1-1; D unresolved. V lost 4 bases and J 4 bases, leaving 10 bases between the germline ends. The CDR3 has 13 amino acids. Germline V CDR1 and CDR2: SGHDN, FVKESK. The chain's CDR3 is CASSPNLGTEAFF. In DNA, the CDR3 is TGTGCCAGCAGCCCTAATCTAGGCACTGAAGCTTTCTTT.

This clone was counted ten times or more. A read error may be the cause here, since a much bigger clone is one base away. This chain joins TRBV28 and TRBJ1-1; D is uncertain. This CDR3 is 12 amino acids long. The V gene's germline CDR1 is MDHEN and CDR2 SYDVKM. CDR3 sequence (DNA): TGTGCCTGCAGTAAACGTAGCGCTGAAGCTTTCTTT. It encodes CACSKRSAEAFF.

This clone was recorded at least ten times. V and J are TRBV10-1 and TRBJ2-3; D may be TRBD1 (5 bases). CDR1 and CDR2 (germline): WNHNN, SYGVQD (reference sequence). V lost 3 bases and J lost 1, with 5 bases in between. The CDR3 sequence is 13 residues long. The CDR3 spells CASSDRGTDTQYF. As DNA, the CDR3 is TGCGCCAGCAGTGACAGGGGCACAGATACGCAGTATTTT.

This clone was counted many times. The rearrangement links TRBV28 to TRBJ2-7; no clear D gene. The CDR3 has 14 amino acids. Germline CDR1 is MDHEN and CDR2 is SYDVKM. With 3 bases removed from V and 4 bases from J, the gap between germline ends came to 13 bases. The CDR3 sequence is CASSFPTVGYEQYF. CDR3 in DNA: TGTGCCAGCAGTTTCCCCACAGTTGGGTACGAGCAGTACTTC.

This clone showed up many times. The chain joins TRBV27 to TRBJ1-1; D is unclear. Trimming shortened V by 8 bases and J by 1 base, and 14 bases separated the two germline ends. The CDR3 length is 14 residues. CDR1 is MNHEY, CDR2 SMNVEV, per germline (reference sequence). Here the CDR3 DNA reads TGTGCCAGCTCCCCCGAAGTGGAGAACACTGAAGCTTTCTTT. Its translation is CASSPEVENTEAFF.

This clone was counted ten times or more. This sequence joins TRBV11-1 and TRBJ2-6, with a possible D match to TRBD2 (6 bases). CDR3 length equals 18 residues. CDR1 SGHAT and CDR2 FQDESV come from the germline V gene (reference sequence). The V and J ends lost 5 bases and 0 bases respectively, with 17 bases between them. CDR3 coding DNA: TGTGCCAGCAGCATGAATCCGGGACTCAACTCTGGGGCCAACGTCCTGACTTTC. Translating it yields CASSMNPGLNSGANVLTF.

This clone was recorded many times. The V gene is TRBV7-8, the J gene TRBJ2-7, with TRBD1 matching over 9 bases. Trimming at V came to 5 bases and at J to 2 bases, leaving 7 bases not matched to a gene. Germline V lookup: CDR1 SGHVS, CDR2 FQNEAQ. This CDR3 has 15 amino acids. Here the CDR3 DNA reads TGTGCCAGCAGCCTTCCGGGACAGGGTGCCTACGAGCAGTACTTC. This translates into CASSLPGQGAYEQYF. Drawing the rest from reference TRBV7-8 and TRBJ2-7, the complete variable domain is GAGVSQSPRYKVAKRGQDVALRCDPISGHVSLFWYQQALGQGPEFLTYFQNEAQLDKSGLPSDRFFAERPEGSVSTLKIQRTQQEDSAVYLCASSLPGQGAYEQYFGPGTRLTVT.

The rearrangement links TRBV20-1 to TRBJ2-5, with TRBD2 matching 8 bases. Germline values: CDR1 DFQATT, CDR2 SNEGSKA (reference sequence). This CDR3 has 13 residues. V gave up 6 bases and J gave up 3 bases; unmatched junction bases: 6. In DNA, the CDR3 is TGCAGTGCCTTACTAGCGGTCGAAGAGACCCAGTACTTC. Amino acid sequence: CSALLAVEETQYF.

This clone was observed at least ten times. The chain joins TRBV28 to TRBJ1-1; D perhaps matches TRBD1 (6 bases). CDR1 and CDR2 from the germline V gene are MDHEN and SYDVKM. This CDR3 has 13 residues. Between the trimmed V and J ends, which lost 8 bases and 5 bases, there was a span of 15 bases. The CDR3 loop reads CASLLDRQTEAFF. The CDR3 coding sequence is TGTGCCAGCTTATTGGACAGACAGACTGAAGCTTTCTTT.

This clone was seen once. The chain is built from TRBV7-9 and TRBJ2-7; 13 bases fit TRBD2. Per the germline V gene, CDR1 is SEHNR and CDR2 is FQNEAQ (reference sequence). J was trimmed by 8 bases and V by 4 bases; bases with no gene match: 5. The length of the CDR3 is 14 residues. The DNA for the CDR3 is TGTGCCAGCAGCTCCGGGACTAGCGGGGTTCAGCAGTACTTC. Its protein product is CASSSGTSGVQQYF.

In this sample, this clone turned up a few times. A much larger clone sits a single nucleotide away, making a read error possible. The chain recombines TRBV10-3 with TRBJ2-5, with unresolved D. Per the germline V gene, CDR1 is ENHRY and CDR2 is SYGVKD. The CDR3 has 14 amino acids. The CDR3 loop reads CATKASPDQENQYF. The CDR3 coding sequence is TGTGCCACCAAGGCTTCGCCCGACCAAGAGAACCAGTACTTC.

At least ten counts were recorded for this clone. The rearrangement uses TRBV7-3 and TRBJ2-5; D is possibly TRBD2 (7 bases). Germline lookup yields CDR1 SGHTA and CDR2 FQGTGA. The CDR3 sequence is 13 residues long. V lost 1 base, J lost 7 bases, and 10 bases lay in between. CDR3 bases: TGTGCCAGCAGCTTAAATGGGGGGGCGACCCAGTACTTC. Its translation is CASSLNGGATQYF.

This clone is a singleton in its sample. One base away lies a much larger clone, so this may be a sequencing read error. The chain recombines TRBV4-2 with TRBJ1-5; 11 nucleotides agree with TRBD1. The CDR3 consists of 13 residues. J gave up 15 bases and V 3 bases, and 7 bases lay outside the gene matches. Germline lookup yields CDR1 LGHNA and CDR2 YNFKEQ. CDR3 region: CASSQGTGGVRHF. CDR3 nucleotides: TGTGCCAGCAGCCAGGGGACAGGGGGGGTACGGCATTTT.

This clone was observed at least ten times. This chain joins TRBV12-3 or TRBV12-4 and TRBJ2-5, with D possibly called TRBD1 or TRBD2 (5 bases each). The CDR3 has 13 amino acids. With 3 bases removed from V and 4 bases from J, the gap between germline ends came to 9 bases. For the CDR3, the DNA is TGTGCCAGCAGTTTGGCAGGGACAGAGACCCAGTACTTC. The encoded protein is CASSLAGTETQYF.

This clone showed up just a few times. Just one base apart from a much larger clone, this may be a read error. The chain couples TRBV9 to TRBJ2-1; D possibly corresponds to TRBD1 (5 bases). The CDR3 is made up of 13 amino acids. CDR1 SGDLS and CDR2 YYNGEE come from the germline V gene. The CDR3 DNA is TGTGCCAGCATCGTAGACAGCTACAATGAGCAGTTCTTC. This gives the protein CASIVDSYNEQFF.

This clone was recorded many times. The chain combines TRBV2 with TRBJ2-7; the D gene is possibly TRBD1 (6 bases). Trimming pared 4 bases from V and 2 bases from J, leaving 15 bases between. Germline V gives CDR1 SNHLY, CDR2 FYNNEI. The CDR3 consists of 15 residues. CDR3 in DNA: TGTGCCAGCAGTGGGAGTGGACAGTCAACCTACGAGCAGTACTTC. This encodes CASSGSGQSTYEQYF.

This clone appeared many times. This chain links TRBV7-9 with TRBJ1-6, with 8 bases identical to TRBD1. The J segment lost 11 bases and the V segment lost 4 bases, leaving 7 bases of the junction unmatched. Germline assignment: CDR1 SEHNR and CDR2 FQNEAQ (reference sequence). This CDR3 spans 14 amino acids. This CDR3 is CASSSRDRMTPLHF. The CDR3 DNA follows: TGTGCCAGCAGCTCCCGGGACAGGATGACACCCCTCCACTTT.

As concerns this clone: Since a much larger clone is just one base distant, this may be a read error. This rearrangement joins TRBV10-3 to TRBJ2-5; TRBD1 agrees at 11 bases. CDR1 is ENHRY, CDR2 SYGVKD, per germline. CDR3 length equals 15 residues. CDR3 protein: CSISGAGTGGETQYF. In nucleotides, the CDR3 is TGTTCCATCAGTGGGGCCGGGACAGGGGGTGAGACCCAGTACTTC.

A word on this clone: This may be a read error: a much more frequent sequence differs by one nucleotide. Other DNA sequences of this sample code for an identical CDR3. The rearrangement links TRBV4-2 to TRBJ2-7; 10 positions agree with TRBD1. J was trimmed by 7 bases and V by 0 bases; bases with no gene match: 9. The CDR3 length is 16 residues. Germline V gene sequence: CDR1 LGHNA, CDR2 YNFKEQ. The CDR3 reads CASSQDSGTGVGEQYF. The CDR3 DNA reads as TGTGCCAGCAGCCAAGATTCAGGGACAGGGGTTGGAGAGCAGTACTTC.